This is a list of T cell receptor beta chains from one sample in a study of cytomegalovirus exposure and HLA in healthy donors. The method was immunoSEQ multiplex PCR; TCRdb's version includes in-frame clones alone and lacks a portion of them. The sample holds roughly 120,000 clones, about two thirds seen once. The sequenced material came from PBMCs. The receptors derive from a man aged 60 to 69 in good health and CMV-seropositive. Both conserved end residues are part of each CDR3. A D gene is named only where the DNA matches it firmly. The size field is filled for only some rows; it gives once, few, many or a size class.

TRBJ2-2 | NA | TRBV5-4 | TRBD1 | CATSGQGNTGELFF | TGTGCCACCTCGGGACAGGGGAACACCGGGGAGCTGTTTTTT
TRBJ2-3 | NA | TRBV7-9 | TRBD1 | CASNWDRAVDTQYF | TGTGCCAGCAACTGGGACAGGGCAGTAGATACGCAGTATTTT
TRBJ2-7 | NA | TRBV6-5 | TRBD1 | CASKGQGAGYEQYF | TGTGCCAGCAAAGGACAGGGGGCGGGCTACGAGCAGTACTTC
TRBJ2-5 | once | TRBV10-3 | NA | CAISDTRGSGETQYF | TGTGCCATCAGTGACACGAGGGGGTCGGGCGAGACCCAGTACTTC
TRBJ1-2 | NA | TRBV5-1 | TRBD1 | CASSWRTGGDGYTF | TGCGCCAGCAGCTGGAGAACAGGGGGCGATGGCTACACCTTC
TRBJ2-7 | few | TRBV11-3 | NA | CASSREGYEQYF | TGTGCCAGCAGCCGGGAAGGCTACGAGCAGTACTTC
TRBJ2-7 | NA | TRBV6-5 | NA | CASSYSVPGQPYEQYF | TGTGCCAGCAGTTACTCGGTCCCCGGACAGCCCTACGAGCAGTACTTC
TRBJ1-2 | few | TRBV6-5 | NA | CASSQVVGSGYTF | TGTGCCAGCAGCCAAGTAGTCGGGTCGGGCTACACCTTC
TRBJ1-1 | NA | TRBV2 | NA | CASSPGPVPRARAFF | TGTGCCAGCAGTCCGGGCCCCGTCCCCAGGGCCAGAGCTTTCTTT
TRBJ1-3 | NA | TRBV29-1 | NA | CSVMDTRSGNTIYF | TGCAGCGTGATGGACACCCGCTCTGGAAACACCATATATTTT
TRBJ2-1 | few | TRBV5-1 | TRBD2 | CASSPSTGWGGGFF | TGCGCCAGCAGCCCCTCAACGGGTTGGGGGGGAGGGTTCTTC
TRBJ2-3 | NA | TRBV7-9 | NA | CASSLGGQAGGTDTQYF | TGTGCCAGCAGCTTAGGGGGACAGGCGGGAGGCACAGATACGCAGTATTTT
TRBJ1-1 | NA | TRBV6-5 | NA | CASSLTNGGGTEAFF | TGTGCCAGCAGTTTGACTAATGGGGGAGGCACTGAAGCTTTCTTT
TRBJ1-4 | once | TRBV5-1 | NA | CASSRGSRTDEKLFF | TGCGCCAGCAGCAGGGGGTCCCGTACAGATGAAAAACTGTTTTTT
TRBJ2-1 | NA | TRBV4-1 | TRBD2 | CASSLALRGAYNEQFF | TGCGCCAGCAGCCTAGCTTTACGGGGGGCCTACAATGAGCAGTTCTTC
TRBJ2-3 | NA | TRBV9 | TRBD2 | CASSVSSGRTDTQYF | TGTGCCAGCAGCGTTTCTAGCGGGCGCACAGATACGCAGTATTTT
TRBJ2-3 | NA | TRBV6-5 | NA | CASSPRFTSTDTQYF | TGTGCCAGCAGCCCCAGGTTTACTAGCACAGATACGCAGTATTTT
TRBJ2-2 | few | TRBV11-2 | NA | CASSLYPRPNTGELFF | TGTGCCAGCAGCTTATATCCTAGACCGAACACCGGGGAGCTGTTTTTT
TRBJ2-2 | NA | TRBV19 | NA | CASSPQNTGELFF | TGTGCCAGTAGTCCCCAGAACACCGGGGAGCTGTTTTTT
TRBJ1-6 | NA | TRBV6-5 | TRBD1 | CASRTGVDSPLHF | TGTGCCAGCAGGACAGGGGTTGATTCACCCCTCCACTTT
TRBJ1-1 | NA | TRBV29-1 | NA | CSVTGTEAFF | TGCAGCGTAACAGGGACTGAAGCTTTCTTT
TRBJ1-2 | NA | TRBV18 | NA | CASSPNRKNYGYTF | TGTGCCAGCTCACCGAACAGGAAGAACTATGGCTACACCTTC
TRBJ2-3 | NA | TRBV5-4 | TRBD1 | CASSLGQGIDTQYF | TGTGCCAGCAGCTTGGGACAGGGGATAGATACGCAGTATTTT
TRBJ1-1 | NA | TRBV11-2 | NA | CASSPGTRVTEAFF | TGTGCCAGCAGCCCCGGGACAAGGGTCACTGAAGCTTTCTTT
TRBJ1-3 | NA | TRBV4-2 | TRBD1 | CASSQGDRGLDGNTIYF | TGTGCCAGCAGCCAAGGGGACAGGGGCTTAGACGGAAACACCATATATTTT
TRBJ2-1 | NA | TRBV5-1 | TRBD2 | CASTVLPGTSGGNEQFF | TGCGCCAGCACCGTACTACCCGGGACTAGCGGGGGGAATGAGCAGTTCTTC
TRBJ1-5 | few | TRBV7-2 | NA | CASSQRVTGSEPQHF | TGTGCCAGCAGCCAAAGGGTAACGGGGTCGGAGCCCCAGCATTTT
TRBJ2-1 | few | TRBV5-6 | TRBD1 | CASSSGQGVYNEQFF | TGTGCCAGCAGCTCCGGACAGGGGGTTTACAATGAGCAGTTCTTC
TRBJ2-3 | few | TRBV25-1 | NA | CASSESVGGRTDTQYF | TGTGCCAGCAGTGAATCTGTGGGGGGACGCACAGATACGCAGTATTTT
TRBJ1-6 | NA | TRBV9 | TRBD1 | CASSTSGTVYSPLHF | TGTGCCAGCAGCACATCCGGGACAGTTTATTCACCCCTCCACTTT
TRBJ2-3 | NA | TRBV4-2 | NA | CASSQDQGSTDTQYF | TGTGCCAGCAGCCAAGACCAGGGGAGCACAGATACGCAGTATTTT
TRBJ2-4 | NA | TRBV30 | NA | CAWSTAGLGIQYF | TGTGCCTGGAGTACAGCAGGGCTGGGCATTCAGTACTTC
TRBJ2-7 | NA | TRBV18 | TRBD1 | CASSPVGQTYEQYF | TGTGCCAGCTCACCAGTGGGACAGACCTACGAGCAGTACTTC
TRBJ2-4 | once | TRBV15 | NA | CATSMEAGRSAKNIQYF | TGTGCCACCAGCATGGAGGCAGGGAGGTCTGCCAAAAACATTCAGTACTTC
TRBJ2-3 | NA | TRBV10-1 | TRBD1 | CASSGDRGRTDTQYF | TGCGCCAGCAGTGGGGACAGGGGGCGCACAGATACGCAGTATTTT
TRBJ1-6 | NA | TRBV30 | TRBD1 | CACGQGYSPLHF | TGTGCCTGTGGACAGGGGTATTCACCCCTCCACTTT
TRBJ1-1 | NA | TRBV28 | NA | CASSLGMTGNTEAFF | TGTGCCAGCAGTTTGGGAATGACAGGCAACACTGAAGCTTTCTTT
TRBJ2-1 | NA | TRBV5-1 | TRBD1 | CASRSGTASYNEQFF | TGCGCCAGCAGAAGTGGGACAGCCTCCTACAATGAGCAGTTCTTC
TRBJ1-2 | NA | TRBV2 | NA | CASKKGLLAEGGYTF | TGTGCCAGCAAAAAGGGGCTGTTAGCGGAGGGTGGCTACACCTTC
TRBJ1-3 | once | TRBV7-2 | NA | CASSLEAGNSGNTIYF | TGTGCCAGCAGCTTGGAGGCGGGGAACTCTGGAAACACCATATATTTT
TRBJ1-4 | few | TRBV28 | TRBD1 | CASSSVTGPNEKLFF | TGTGCCAGCAGCTCAGTGACAGGGCCTAATGAAAAACTGTTTTTT
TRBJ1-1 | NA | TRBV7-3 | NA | CASSRAGTNTEAFF | TGTGCCAGCAGCCGGGCGGGGACGAACACTGAAGCTTTCTTT
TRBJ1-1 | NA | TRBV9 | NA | CASSANTGITEAFF | TGTGCCAGCAGCGCCAACACAGGGATAACTGAAGCTTTCTTT
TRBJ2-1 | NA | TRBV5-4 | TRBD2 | CASSYQSGLAGINEQFF | TGTGCCAGCAGCTATCAGTCGGGACTAGCGGGGATAAATGAGCAGTTCTTC
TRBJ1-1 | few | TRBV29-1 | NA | CSSLKGGTEAFF | TGCAGCTCCCTCAAAGGGGGCACTGAAGCTTTCTTT
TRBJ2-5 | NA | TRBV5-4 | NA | CASSTRVQETQYF | TGTGCCAGCAGCACCAGGGTCCAAGAGACCCAGTACTTC
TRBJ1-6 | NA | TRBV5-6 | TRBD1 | CASSPGQGTPLHF | TGTGCCAGCAGCCCGGGACAGGGAACACCCCTCCACTTT
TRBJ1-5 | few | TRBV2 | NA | CASRAGLSNQPQHF | TGTGCCAGCAGGGCAGGGTTAAGCAATCAGCCCCAGCATTTT
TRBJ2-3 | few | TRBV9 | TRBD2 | CASSVEAVLAGGVDTQYF | TGTGCCAGCAGCGTAGAGGCGGTGTTAGCGGGGGGAGTAGATACGCAGTATTTT
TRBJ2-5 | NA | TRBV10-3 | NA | CAIGPPETQYF | TGTGCCATCGGGCCCCCAGAGACCCAGTACTTC
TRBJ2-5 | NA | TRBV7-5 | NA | CARSLSLAGAGETQYF | TGTGCCAGAAGCTTGTCACTAGCGGGGGCAGGGGAGACCCAGTACTTC
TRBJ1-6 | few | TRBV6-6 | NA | CASSYLERDSPLHF | TGTGCCAGCAGTTATCTCGAGAGGGATTCACCCCTCCACTTT
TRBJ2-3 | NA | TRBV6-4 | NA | CASKLDYRTDTQYF | TGTGCCAGCAAACTGGACTACCGCACAGATACGCAGTATTTT
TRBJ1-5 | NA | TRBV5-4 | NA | CASSQDPRGQFRNQPQHF | TGTGCCAGCAGCCAAGATCCCCGTGGACAATTCCGAAATCAGCCCCAGCATTTT
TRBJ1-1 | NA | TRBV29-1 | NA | CSVHRDLTEAFF | TGCAGCGTACACAGGGATCTGACTGAAGCTTTCTTT
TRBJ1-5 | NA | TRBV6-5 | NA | CASSIVEGNQPQHF | TGTGCCAGCAGCATCGTTGAGGGCAATCAGCCCCAGCATTTT
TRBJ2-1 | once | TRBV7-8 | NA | CASSFKGGVNEQFF | TGTGCCAGCAGCTTCAAGGGAGGTGTCAATGAGCAGTTCTTC
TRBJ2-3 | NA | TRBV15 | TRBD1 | CATSRDKGTGTDTQYF | TGTGCCACCAGCAGAGATAAAGGGACAGGCACAGATACGCAGTATTTT
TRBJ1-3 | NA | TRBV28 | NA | CASSPPRGVVLSGNTIYF | TGTGCCAGCAGTCCTCCCCGGGGAGTGGTCCTCTCTGGAAACACCATATATTTT
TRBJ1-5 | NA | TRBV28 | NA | CASSSVDQPQHF | TGTGCCAGCAGTTCTGTAGATCAGCCCCAGCATTTT